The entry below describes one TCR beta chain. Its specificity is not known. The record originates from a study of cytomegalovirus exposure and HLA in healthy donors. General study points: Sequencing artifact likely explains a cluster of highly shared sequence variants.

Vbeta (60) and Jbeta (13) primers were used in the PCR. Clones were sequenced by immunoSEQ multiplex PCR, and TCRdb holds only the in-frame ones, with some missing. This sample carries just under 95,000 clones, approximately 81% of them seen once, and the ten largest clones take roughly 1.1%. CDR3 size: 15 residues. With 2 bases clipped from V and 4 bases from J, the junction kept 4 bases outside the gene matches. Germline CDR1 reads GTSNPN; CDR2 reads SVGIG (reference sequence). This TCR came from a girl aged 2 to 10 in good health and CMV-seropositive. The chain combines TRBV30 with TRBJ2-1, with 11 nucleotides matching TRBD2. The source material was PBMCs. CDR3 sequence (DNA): TGTGCCTGGAGTCTAGCGGGAGGCCCTTACAATGAGCAGTTCTTC. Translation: CAWSLAGGPYNEQFF.